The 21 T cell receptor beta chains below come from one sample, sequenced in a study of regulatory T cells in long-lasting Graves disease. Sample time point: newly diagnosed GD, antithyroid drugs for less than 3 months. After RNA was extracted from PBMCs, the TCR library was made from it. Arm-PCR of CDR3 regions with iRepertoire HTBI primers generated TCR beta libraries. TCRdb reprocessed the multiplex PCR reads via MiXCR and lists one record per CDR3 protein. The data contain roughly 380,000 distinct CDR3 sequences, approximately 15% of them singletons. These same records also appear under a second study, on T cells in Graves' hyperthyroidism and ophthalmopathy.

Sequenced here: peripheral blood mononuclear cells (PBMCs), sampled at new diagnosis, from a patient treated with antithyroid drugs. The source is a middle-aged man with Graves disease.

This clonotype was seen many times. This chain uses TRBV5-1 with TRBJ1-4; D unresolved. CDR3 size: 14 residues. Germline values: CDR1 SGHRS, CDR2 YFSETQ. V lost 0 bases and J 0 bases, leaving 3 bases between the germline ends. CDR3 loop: CASSLDSTNEKLFF. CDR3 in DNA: TGCGCCAGCAGCTTGGATTCAACTAATGAAAAACTGTTTTTT.

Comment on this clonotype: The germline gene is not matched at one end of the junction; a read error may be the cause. CDR3 sequence: CASSLASVGRQATQYF. The CDR3 region has the DNA TGCGCCAGCAGCTTGGCGTCCGTCGGACGCCAAGCGACCCAGTACTTC. V and J are TRBV5-1 and TRBJ2-5; D is unresolved. The CDR3 spans 16 residues. The germline CDR1 and CDR2 sequences are SGHRS and YFSETQ.

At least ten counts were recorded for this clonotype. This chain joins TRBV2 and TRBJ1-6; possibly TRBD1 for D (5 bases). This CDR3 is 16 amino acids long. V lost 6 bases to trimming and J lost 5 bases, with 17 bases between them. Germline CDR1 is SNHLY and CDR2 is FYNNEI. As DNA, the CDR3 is TGTGCCAGCAGCGCGGCCAGGGATTTGAATAATTCACCCCTCCACTTT. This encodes CASSAARDLNNSPLHF.

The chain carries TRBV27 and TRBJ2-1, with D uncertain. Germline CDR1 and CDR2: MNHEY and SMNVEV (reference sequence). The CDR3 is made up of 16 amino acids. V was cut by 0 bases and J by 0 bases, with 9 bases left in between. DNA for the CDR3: TGTGCCAGCAGTTTATCCCCAGCCACCTCCTACAATGAGCAGTTCTTC. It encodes CASSLSPATSYNEQFF.

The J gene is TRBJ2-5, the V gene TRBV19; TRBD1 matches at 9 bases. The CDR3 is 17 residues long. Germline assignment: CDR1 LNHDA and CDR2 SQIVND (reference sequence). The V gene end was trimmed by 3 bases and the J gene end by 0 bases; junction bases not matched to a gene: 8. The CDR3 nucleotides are TGTGCCAGTAGTATCGGGACCGGGACAGGGTACCAAGAGACCCAGTACTTC. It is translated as CASSIGTGTGYQETQYF.

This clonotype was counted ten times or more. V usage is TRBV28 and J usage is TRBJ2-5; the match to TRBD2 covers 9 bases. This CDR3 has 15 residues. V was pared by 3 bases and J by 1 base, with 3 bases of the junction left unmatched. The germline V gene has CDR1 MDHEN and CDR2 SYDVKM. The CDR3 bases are TGTGCCAGCAGTTTCGGTAGCGGGGGCCAAGAGACCCAGTACTTC. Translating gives CASSFGSGGQETQYF.

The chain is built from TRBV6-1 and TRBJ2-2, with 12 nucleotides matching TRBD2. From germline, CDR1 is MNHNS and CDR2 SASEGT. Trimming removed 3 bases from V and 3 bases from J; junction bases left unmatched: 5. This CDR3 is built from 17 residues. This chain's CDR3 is CASSDGLAGPHTGELFF. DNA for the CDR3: TGTGCCAGCAGTGATGGACTAGCGGGGCCCCACACCGGGGAGCTGTTTTTT.

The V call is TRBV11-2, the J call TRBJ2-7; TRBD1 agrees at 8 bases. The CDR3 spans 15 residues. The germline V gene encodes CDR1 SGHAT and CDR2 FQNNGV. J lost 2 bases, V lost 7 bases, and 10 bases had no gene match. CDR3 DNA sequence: TGTGCCAGCATGCCCAATGGACAGGGCGCCTACGAGCAGTACTTC. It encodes CASMPNGQGAYEQYF.

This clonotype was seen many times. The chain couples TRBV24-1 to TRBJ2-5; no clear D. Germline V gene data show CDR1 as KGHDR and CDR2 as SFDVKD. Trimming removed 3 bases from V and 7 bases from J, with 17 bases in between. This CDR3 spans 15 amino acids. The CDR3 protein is CATSDPSKTPGTQYF. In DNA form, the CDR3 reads TGTGCCACCAGTGATCCCTCCAAGACGCCGGGGACCCAGTACTTC.

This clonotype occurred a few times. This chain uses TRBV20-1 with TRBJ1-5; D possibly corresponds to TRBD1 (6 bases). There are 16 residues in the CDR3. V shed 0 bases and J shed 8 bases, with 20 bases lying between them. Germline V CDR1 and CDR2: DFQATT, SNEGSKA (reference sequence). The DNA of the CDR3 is TGCAGTGCTAGAGAACGGACAGCCCAAAGCGTAGAGCCCCAGCATTTT. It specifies CSARERTAQSVEPQHF.

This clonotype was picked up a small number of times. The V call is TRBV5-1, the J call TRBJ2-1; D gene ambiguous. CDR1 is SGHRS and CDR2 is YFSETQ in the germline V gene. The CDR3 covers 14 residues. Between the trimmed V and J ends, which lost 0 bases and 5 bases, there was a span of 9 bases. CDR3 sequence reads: CASSLACINNEQFF. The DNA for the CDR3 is TGCGCCAGCAGCTTGGCCTGCATTAACAATGAGCAGTTCTTC.

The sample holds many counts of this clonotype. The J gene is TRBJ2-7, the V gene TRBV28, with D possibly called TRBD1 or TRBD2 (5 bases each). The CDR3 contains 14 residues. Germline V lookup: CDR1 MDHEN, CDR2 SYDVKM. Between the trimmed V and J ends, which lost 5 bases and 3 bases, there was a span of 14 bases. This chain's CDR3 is CASSPGTTIYEQYF. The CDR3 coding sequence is TGTGCCAGCAGTCCCGGGACCACAATCTACGAGCAGTACTTC. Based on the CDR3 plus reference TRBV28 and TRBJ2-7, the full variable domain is DVKVTQSSRYLVKRTGEKVFLECVQDMDHENMFWYRQDPGLGLRLIYFSYDVKMKEKGDIPEGYSVSREKKERFSLILESASTNQTSMYLCASSPGTTIYEQYFGPGTRLTVT.

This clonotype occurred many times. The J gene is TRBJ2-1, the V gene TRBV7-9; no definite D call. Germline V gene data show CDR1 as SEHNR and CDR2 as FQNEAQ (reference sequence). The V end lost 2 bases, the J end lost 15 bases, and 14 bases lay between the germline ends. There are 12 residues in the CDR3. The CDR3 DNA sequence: TGTGCCAGCAGCTTAACGGGCCCAGTACCGTTCTTC. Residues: CASSLTGPVPFF.

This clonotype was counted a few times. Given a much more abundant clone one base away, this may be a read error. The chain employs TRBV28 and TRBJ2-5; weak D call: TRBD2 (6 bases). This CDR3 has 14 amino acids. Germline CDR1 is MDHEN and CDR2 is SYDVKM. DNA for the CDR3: TGTGCCAGCAGTTTAGTAGCGGCCCAAGGGACCCAGTACTTC. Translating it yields CASSLVAAQGTQYF.

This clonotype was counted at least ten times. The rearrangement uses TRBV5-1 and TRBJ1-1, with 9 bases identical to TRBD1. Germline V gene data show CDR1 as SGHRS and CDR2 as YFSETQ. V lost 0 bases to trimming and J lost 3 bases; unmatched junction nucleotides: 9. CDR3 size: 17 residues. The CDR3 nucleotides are TGCGCCAGCAGCTTGGGCAACACAGGGGGCGCGGACACTGAAGCTTTCTTT. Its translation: CASSLGNTGGADTEAFF.

The CDR3 loop reads CASSVGVDSSYNEQFF. CDR3 nucleotides: TGTGCCAGCAGCGTAGGGGTCGACAGCTCCTACAATGAGCAGTTCTTC. The chain has TRBV9 and TRBJ2-1; D perhaps matches TRBD1 (5 bases). Trimming stripped 0 bases from V and 0 bases from J, with 10 bases between. The V gene's germline CDR1 is SGDLS and CDR2 YYNGEE. The CDR3 length is 16 residues. The whole variable domain, filled in from reference TRBV9 and TRBJ2-1, reads DSGVTQTPKHLITATGQRVTLRCSPRSGDLSVYWYQQSLDQGLQFLIQYYNGEERAKGNILERFSAQQFPDLHSELNLSSLELGDSALYFCASSVGVDSSYNEQFFGPGTRLTVL.

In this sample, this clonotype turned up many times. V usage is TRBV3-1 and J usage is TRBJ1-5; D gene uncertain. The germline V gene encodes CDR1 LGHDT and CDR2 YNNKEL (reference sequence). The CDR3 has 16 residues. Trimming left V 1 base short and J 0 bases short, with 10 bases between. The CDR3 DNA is TGTGCCAGCAGCCAAGGCCGACGGTATAGCAATCAGCCCCAGCATTTT. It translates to CASSQGRRYSNQPQHF.

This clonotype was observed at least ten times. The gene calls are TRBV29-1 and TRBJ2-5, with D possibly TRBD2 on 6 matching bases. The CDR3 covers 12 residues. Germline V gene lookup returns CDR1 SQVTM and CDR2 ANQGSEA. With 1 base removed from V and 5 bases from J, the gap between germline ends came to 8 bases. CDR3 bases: TGCAGCGTTGAAGTTGCGGGGGAGACCCAGTACTTC. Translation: CSVEVAGETQYF.

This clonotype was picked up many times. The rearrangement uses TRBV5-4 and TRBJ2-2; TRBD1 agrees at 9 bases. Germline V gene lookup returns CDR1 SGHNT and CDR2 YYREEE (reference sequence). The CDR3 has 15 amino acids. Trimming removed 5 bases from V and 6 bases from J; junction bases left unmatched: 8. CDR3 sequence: CASSLGDRASGELFF. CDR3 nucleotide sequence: TGTGCCAGCAGTTTAGGGGACAGGGCGTCCGGGGAGCTGTTTTTT.

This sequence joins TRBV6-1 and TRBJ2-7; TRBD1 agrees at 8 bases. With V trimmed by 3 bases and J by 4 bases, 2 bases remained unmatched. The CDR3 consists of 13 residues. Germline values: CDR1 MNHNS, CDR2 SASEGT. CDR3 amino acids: CASSDRGLYEQYF. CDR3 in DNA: TGTGCCAGCAGTGACAGGGGGCTATACGAGCAGTACTTC.

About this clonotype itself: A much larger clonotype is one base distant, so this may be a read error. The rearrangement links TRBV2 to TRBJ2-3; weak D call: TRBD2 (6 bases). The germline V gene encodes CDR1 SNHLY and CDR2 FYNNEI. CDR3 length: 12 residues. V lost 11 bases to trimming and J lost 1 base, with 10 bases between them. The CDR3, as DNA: TGTGCCGGGCGGGGTGGCACAGATACGCAGTATTTT. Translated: CAGRGGTDTQYF.